This T cell receptor beta chain is from a study of blood T cell repertoires in COVID-19. For the study at large: The origin of the acute and convalescent COVID-19 samples was the United States, Italy and Spain. In each case, the material was cDNA or gDNA derived from T cells, B-cell-depleted T cells, or PBMCs.

Sequenced by immunoSEQ multiplex PCR; TCRdb stores in-frame clones only, minus some. The table has 50,000 to 60,000 clones, about 83% seen once; the top ten hold approximately 15%. The source material was peripheral blood. The clonotype originates from a man between 40 and 49 years old with acute or convalescent COVID-19.

The CDR3 reads CASNTGGQGWAFF. In nucleotides, the CDR3 is TGTGCCAGCAATACTGGAGGGCAGGGTTGGGCTTTCTTT. The chain uses TRBV2 and TRBJ1-1, with D possibly TRBD1 on 5 matching bases. This CDR3 spans 13 amino acids. CDR1 SNHLY and CDR2 FYNNEI come from the germline V gene. Trimming took 7 bases from V and 11 from J, leaving 20 bases between them.